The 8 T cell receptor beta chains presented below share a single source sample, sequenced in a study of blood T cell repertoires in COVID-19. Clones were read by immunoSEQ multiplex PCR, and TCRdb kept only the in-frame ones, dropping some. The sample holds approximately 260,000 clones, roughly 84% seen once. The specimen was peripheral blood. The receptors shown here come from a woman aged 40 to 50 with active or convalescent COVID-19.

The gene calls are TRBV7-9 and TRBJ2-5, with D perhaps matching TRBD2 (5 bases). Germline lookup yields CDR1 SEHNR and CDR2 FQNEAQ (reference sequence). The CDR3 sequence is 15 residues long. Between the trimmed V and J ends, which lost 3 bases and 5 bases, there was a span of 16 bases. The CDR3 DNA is TGTGCCAGCAGCTTGAGGGCCGGGCGAGACGAGACCCAGTACTTC. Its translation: CASSLRAGRDETQYF.

The CDR3 DNA reads as TGCGCCAGCAGCCTTAGAGTACCAACGAAGCAGTTCTTC. It translates to CASSLRVPTKQFF. This chain links TRBV4-1 with TRBJ2-1, with D uncertain. The CDR3 covers 13 residues. The germline V and J ends were trimmed by 4 bases and 11 bases, with 15 bases remaining between them. Looked up from germline, CDR1 is MGHRA and CDR2 is YSYEKL.

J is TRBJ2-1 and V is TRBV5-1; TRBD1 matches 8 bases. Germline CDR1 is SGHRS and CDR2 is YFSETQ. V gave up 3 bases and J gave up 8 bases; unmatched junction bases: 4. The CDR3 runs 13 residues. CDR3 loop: CASSSGGIDEQFF. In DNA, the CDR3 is TGCGCCAGCAGCTCAGGGGGCATCGATGAGCAGTTCTTC.

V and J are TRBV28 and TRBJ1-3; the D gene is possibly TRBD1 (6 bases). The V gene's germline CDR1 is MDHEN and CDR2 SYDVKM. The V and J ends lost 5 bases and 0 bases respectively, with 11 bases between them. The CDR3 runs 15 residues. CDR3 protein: CASSPQGLSGNTIYF. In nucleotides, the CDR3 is TGTGCCAGCAGTCCCCAGGGGCTCTCTGGAAACACCATATATTTT.

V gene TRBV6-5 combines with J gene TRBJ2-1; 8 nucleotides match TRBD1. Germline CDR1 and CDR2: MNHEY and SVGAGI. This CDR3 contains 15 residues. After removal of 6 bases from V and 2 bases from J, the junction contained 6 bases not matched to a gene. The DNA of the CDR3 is TGTGCCAGCAGGCGCGGGACAGGCCCCTACAATGAGCAGTTCTTC. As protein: CASRRGTGPYNEQFF.

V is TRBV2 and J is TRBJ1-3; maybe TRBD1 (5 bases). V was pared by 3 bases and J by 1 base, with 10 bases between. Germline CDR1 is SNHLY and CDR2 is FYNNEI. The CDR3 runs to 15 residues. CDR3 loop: CASSDRVSSGNTIYF. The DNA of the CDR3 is TGTGCCAGCAGTGACAGGGTGTCGTCTGGAAACACCATATATTTT.

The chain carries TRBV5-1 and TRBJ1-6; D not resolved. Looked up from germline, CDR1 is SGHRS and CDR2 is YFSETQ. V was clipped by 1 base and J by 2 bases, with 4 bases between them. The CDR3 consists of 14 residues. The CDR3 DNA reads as TGCGCCAGCAGCTTGCTACCCTATAATTCACCCCTCCACTTT. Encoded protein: CASSLLPYNSPLHF.

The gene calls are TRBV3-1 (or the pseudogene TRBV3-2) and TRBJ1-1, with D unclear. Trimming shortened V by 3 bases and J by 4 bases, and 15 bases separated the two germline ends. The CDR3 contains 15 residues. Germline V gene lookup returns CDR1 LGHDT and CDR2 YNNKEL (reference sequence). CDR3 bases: TGTGCCAGCAGCCAGGGCCGACATGGGAGCACTGAAGCTTTCTTT. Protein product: CASSQGRHGSTEAFF.